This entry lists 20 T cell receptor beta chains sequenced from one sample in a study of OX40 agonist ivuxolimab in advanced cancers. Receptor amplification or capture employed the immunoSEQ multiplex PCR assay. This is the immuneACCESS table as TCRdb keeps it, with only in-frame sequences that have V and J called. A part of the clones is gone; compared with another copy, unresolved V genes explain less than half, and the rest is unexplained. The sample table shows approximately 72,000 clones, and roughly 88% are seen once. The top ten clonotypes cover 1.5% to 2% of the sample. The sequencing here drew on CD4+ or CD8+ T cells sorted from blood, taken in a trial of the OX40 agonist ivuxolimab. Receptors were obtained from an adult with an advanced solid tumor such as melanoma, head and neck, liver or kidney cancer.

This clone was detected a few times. The CDR3 coding sequence is TGTGCCACCAGCAGGGATGGGACTAGCGGGGGGGGAAACATTCAGTACTTC. Translated: CATSRDGTSGGGNIQYF. The chain is built from TRBV15 and TRBJ2-4, with 16 bases fitting TRBD2. Germline V gene lookup returns CDR1 LNHNV and CDR2 YYDKDF (reference sequence). V dropped 3 bases and J dropped 6; count of bases not matched to a gene: 5. This CDR3 has 17 residues.

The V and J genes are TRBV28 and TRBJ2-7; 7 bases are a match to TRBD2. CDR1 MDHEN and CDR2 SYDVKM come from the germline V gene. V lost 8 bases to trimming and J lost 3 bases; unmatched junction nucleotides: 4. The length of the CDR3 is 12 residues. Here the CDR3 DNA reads TGTGCCAGCGGGGTAGCGGGCTACGAGCAGTACTTC. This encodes CASGVAGYEQYF.

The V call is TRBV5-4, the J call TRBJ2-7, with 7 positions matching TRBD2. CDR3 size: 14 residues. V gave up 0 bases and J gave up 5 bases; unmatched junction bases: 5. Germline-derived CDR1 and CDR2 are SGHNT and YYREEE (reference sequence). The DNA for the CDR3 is TGTGCCAGCAGCTTGGGACTAGCTAGGAACGAGCAGTACTTC. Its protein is CASSLGLARNEQYF.

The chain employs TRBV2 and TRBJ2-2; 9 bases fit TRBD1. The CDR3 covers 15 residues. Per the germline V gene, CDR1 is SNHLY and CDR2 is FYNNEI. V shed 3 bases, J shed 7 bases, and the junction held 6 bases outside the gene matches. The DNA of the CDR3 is TGTGCCAGCAGTGACGGACAGGGGAGCCACGGGGAGCTGTTTTTT. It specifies CASSDGQGSHGELFF.

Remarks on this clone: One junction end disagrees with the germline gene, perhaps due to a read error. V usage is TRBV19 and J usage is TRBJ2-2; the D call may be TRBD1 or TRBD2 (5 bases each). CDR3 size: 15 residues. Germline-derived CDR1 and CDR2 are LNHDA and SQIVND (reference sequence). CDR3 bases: TGTGCCAGTAGCACGCAGGGCGCGCGAGCCGGGGCGCTGTTTTTT. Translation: CASSTQGARAGALFF.

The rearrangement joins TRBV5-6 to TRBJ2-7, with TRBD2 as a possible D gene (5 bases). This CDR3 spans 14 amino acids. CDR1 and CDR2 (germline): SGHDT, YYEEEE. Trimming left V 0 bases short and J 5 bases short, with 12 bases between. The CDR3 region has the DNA TGTGCCAGCAGCTTGGAATCTAGCCGTGACGAGCAGTACTTC. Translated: CASSLESSRDEQYF.

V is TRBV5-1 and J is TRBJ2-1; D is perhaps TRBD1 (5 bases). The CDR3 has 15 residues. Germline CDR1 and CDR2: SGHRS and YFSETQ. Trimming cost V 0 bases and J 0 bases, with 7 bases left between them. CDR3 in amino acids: CASSLGQSSYNEQFF. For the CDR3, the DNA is TGCGCCAGCAGCTTGGGACAGAGCTCCTACAATGAGCAGTTCTTC.

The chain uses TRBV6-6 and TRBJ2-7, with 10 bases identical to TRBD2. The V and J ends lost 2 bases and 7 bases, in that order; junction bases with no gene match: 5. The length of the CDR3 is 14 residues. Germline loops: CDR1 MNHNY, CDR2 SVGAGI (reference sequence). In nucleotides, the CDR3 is TGTGCCAGCAGTTACGCTAGCGGGAGTTTTGAGCAGTACTTC. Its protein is CASSYASGSFEQYF.

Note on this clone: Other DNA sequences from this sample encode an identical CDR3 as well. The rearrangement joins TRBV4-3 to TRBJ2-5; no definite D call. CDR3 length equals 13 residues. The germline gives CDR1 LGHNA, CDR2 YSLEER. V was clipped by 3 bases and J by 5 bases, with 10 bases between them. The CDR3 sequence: CASSQATDETQYF. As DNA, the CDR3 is TGCGCCAGCAGCCAGGCCACAGACGAGACCCAGTACTTC.

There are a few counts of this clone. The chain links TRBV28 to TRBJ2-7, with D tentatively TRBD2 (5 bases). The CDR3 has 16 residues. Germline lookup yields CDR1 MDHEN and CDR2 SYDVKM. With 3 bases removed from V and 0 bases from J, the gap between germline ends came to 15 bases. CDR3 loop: CASSFELVGLSYEQYF. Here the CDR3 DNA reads TGTGCCAGCAGTTTCGAATTAGTCGGACTCTCCTACGAGCAGTACTTC.

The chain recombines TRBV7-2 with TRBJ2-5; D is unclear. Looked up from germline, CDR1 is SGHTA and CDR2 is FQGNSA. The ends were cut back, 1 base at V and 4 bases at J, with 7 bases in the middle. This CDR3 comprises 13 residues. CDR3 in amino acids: CASSLVSRETQYF. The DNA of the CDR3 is TGTGCCAGCAGCTTAGTGAGTAGAGAGACCCAGTACTTC.

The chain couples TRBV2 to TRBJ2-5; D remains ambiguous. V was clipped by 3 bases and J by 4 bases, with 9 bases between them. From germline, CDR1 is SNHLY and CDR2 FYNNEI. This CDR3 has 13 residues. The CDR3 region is CASSEGNGETQYF. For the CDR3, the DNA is TGTGCCAGCAGTGAGGGCAATGGAGAGACCCAGTACTTC.

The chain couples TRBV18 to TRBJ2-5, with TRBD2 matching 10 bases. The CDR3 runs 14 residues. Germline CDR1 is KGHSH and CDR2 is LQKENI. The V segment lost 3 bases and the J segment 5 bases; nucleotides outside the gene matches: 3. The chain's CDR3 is CASSPTSGSETQYF. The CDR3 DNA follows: TGTGCCAGCTCACCGACTAGCGGGTCGGAGACCCAGTACTTC.

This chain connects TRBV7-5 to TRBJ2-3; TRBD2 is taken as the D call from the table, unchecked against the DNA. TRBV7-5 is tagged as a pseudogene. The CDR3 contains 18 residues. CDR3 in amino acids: CARSLEALAEINTDTQYF. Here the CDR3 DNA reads TGTGCCAGAAGCTTAGAGGCCCTAGCGGAGATTAACACAGATACGCAGTATTTT.

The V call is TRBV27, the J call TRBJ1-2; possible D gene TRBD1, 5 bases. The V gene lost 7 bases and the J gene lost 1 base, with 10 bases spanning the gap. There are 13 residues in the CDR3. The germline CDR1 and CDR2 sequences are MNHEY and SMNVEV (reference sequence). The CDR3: CASKGDYNYGYTF. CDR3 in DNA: TGTGCCAGCAAAGGGGACTATAACTATGGCTACACCTTC.

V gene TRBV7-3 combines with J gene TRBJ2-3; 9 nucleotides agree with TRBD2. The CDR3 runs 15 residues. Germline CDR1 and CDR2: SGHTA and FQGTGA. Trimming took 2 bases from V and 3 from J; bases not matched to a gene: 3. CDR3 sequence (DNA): TGTGCCAGCAGCTTAGGCGGGAGGGAAACAGATACGCAGTATTTT. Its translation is CASSLGGRETDTQYF.

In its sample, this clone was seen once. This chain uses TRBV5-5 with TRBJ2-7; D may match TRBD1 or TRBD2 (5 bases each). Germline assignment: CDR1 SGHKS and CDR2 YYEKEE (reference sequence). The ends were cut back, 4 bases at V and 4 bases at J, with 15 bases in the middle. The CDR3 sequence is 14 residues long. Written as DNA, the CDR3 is TGTGCCAGCAGCCTGGGACGCACTACTTACGAGCAGTACTTC. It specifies CASSLGRTTYEQYF.

The CDR3 DNA is TGTGCCAGCGGGACAGGGAGCTCCTACAATGAGCAGTTCTTC. It yields the protein CASGTGSSYNEQFF. The rearrangement joins TRBV11-1 to TRBJ2-1, with 9 bases that match TRBD1. V was pared by 8 bases and J by 0 bases, with 2 bases of the junction left unmatched. CDR1 and CDR2 from the germline V gene are SGHAT and FQDESV (reference sequence). This CDR3 region has 14 residues. The complete variable domain, with remaining parts taken from reference TRBV11-1 and TRBJ2-1, reads EAEVAQSPRYKITEKSQAVAFWCDPISGHATLYWYRQILGQGPELLVQFQDESVVDDSQLPKDRFSAERLKGVDSTLKIQPAELGDSAMYLCASGTGSSYNEQFFGPGTRLTVL.

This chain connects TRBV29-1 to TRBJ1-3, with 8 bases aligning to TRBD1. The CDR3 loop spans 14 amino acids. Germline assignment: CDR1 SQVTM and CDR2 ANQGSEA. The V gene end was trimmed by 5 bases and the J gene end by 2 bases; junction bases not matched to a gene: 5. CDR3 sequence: CSVLGTGTGNTIYF. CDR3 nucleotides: TGCAGCGTTCTCGGGACAGGAACTGGAAACACCATATATTTT. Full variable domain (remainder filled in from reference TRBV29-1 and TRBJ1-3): SAVISQKPSRDICQRGTSLTIQCQVDSQVTMMFWYRQQPGQSLTLIATANQGSEATYESGFVIDKFPISRPNLTFSTLTVSNMSPEDSSIYLCSVLGTGTGNTIYFGEGSWLTVV.

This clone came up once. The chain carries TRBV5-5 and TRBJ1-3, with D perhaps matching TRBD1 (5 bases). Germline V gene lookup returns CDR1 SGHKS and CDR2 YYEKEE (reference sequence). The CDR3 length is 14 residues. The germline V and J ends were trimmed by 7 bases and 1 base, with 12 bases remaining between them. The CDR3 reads CASGPGGSGNTIYF. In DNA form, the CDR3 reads TGTGCCAGCGGCCCTGGGGGATCTGGAAACACCATATATTTT. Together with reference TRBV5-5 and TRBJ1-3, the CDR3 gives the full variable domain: DAGVTQSPTHLIKTRGQQVTLRCSPISGHKSVSWYQQVLGQGPQFIFQYYEKEERGRGNFPDRFSARQFPNYSSELNVNALLLGDSALYLCASGPGGSGNTIYFGEGSWLTVV.